These 18 T cell receptor beta chains originate from one sample sequenced in a study of CXCR3-negative and CXCR3-positive naive CD8 T cells. Study-level results: Against CXCR3-negative naive cells, CXCR3-positive naive cells showed more hydrophobic TRB CDR3s.

The authors made the TRB cDNA libraries by 5' RACE using UMI labels. TCRdb processed the 5' RACE reads again and assigns one entry to each CDR3 protein, with no DNA. Recorded for this sample: roughly 130,000 distinct CDR3 sequences. For these TCRs, the target antigens are not known. Sequencing was done on a sample of naive CXCR3+ CD8+ T cells from blood. Subset denoted: CD45RO-CCR7+CD27+CD95- naive CD8+ T cells expressing CXCR3 (TNR3+). Every receptor here comes from a human donor in good health. Some clones in this sample may be carry-over from other donors' samples.

The chain carries TRBV5-5 and TRBJ2-2; checking the TCRdb D call of TRBD1 is not possible without DNA. Germline assignment: CDR1 SGHKS and CDR2 YYEKEE (reference sequence). This CDR3 contains 17 residues. CDR3 loop: CASSLDGTLPATGELFF.

The rearrangement joins TRBV4-1 to TRBJ2-1; absent DNA, TCRdb's TRBD1 call cannot be checked. Germline V CDR1 and CDR2: MGHRA, YSYEKL. The CDR3 has 16 residues. CDR3 sequence: CASRLGQGGSYNEQFF.

The chain joins TRBV5-5 to TRBJ1-5; TCRdb's D call of TRBD1 is untestable without DNA. The CDR3 loop spans 14 amino acids. Germline loops: CDR1 SGHKS, CDR2 YYEKEE (reference sequence). The CDR3 loop is CASSLGGDRGSQHF.

This chain links TRBV11-3 with TRBJ2-1; without DNA, the TCRdb call of TRBD2 cannot be checked. This CDR3 spans 15 amino acids. Germline V gene data show CDR1 as SGHNT and CDR2 as YENEEA. CDR3 region: CASSTQRGAGNEQFF.

V and J are TRBV6-2 or TRBV6-3 and TRBJ2-3; TCRdb gives TRBD1 as the D gene, but with no DNA this cannot be confirmed. Germline CDR1 and CDR2: MNHEY and SVGEGT. This CDR3 is 16 amino acids long. CDR3 in amino acids: CASSSDRIPYTDTQYF.

The genes are TRBV7-8 and TRBJ2-1; the D call of TRBD2 rests on TCRdb alone, since no DNA is present to check it. CDR1 and CDR2 from the germline V gene are SGHVS and FQNEAQ. The CDR3 covers 18 residues. Here the CDR3 reads CASSLAPSGGSVDNEQFF.

The CDR3 protein is CSASNQAHSGGYTF. The chain uses TRBV20-1 and TRBJ1-2. Germline CDR1 and CDR2: DFQATT and SNEGSKA (reference sequence). The CDR3 is 14 residues long.

This chain joins TRBV6-5 and TRBJ2-1; TCRdb's D call, TRBD1, is unchecked because there is no DNA. CDR3 length equals 14 residues. Germline assignment: CDR1 MNHEY and CDR2 SVGAGI. The CDR3 region is CASSLRTDYNEQFF.

The chain has TRBV5-1 and TRBJ2-5; the TCRdb D gene call, TRBD1, has no DNA to confirm it. Germline V gene lookup returns CDR1 SGHRS and CDR2 YFSETQ. This CDR3 has 13 residues. CDR3 residues: CASSEDIQGTQYF. The entire variable domain, with the rest obtained from reference TRBV5-1 and TRBJ2-5, is as follows: KAGVTQTPRYLIKTRGQQVTLSCSPISGHRSVSWYQQTPGQGLQFLFEYFSETQRNKGNFPGRFSGRQFSNSRSEMNVSTLELGDSALYLCASSEDIQGTQYFGPGTRLLVL.

The rearrangement links TRBV7-8 to TRBJ2-7. Germline V gene lookup returns CDR1 SGHVS and CDR2 FQNEAQ. The CDR3 length is 14 residues. The CDR3 loop reads CASSLGVVSYEQYF.

This chain links TRBV5-1 with TRBJ2-1; TCRdb names TRBD1, which stays unverified in the absence of DNA. This CDR3 has 18 amino acids. Germline CDR1 is SGHRS and CDR2 is YFSETQ. The CDR3 protein is CASSLAQSQGVGYNEQFF.

The CDR3 loop reads CASSPTGLAGIYNEQFF. This chain joins TRBV7-9 and TRBJ2-1; as DNA is missing, the TRBD2 call by TCRdb cannot be tested. This CDR3 contains 17 residues. Germline V gene lookup returns CDR1 SEHNR and CDR2 FQNEAQ (reference sequence).

J is TRBJ2-3 and V is TRBV12-3 or TRBV12-4. The CDR3 covers 13 residues. The CDR3 spells CASSLARPDTQYF.

The genes are TRBV20-1 and TRBJ2-7. Germline V gives CDR1 DFQATT, CDR2 SNEGSKA (reference sequence). This CDR3 spans 13 amino acids. This CDR3 is CSARAGSSYEQYF.

The chain couples TRBV19 to TRBJ2-3. The CDR3 consists of 15 residues. From germline, CDR1 is LNHDA and CDR2 SQIVND (reference sequence). CDR3 protein: CASSISARSTDTQYF.

J is TRBJ1-3 and V is TRBV7-6. Germline-derived CDR1 and CDR2 are SGHVS and FNYEAQ. The CDR3 is 16 residues long. The CDR3 loop reads CASSLSETDSGNTIYF.

The chain couples TRBV6-5 to TRBJ2-2. Germline CDR1 reads MNHEY; CDR2 reads SVGAGI. This CDR3 region has 13 residues. The CDR3 sequence is CASSYAAVGELFF.

The J gene is TRBJ1-1, the V gene TRBV15; the TCRdb D gene call, TRBD1, has no DNA to confirm it. Germline V gives CDR1 LNHNV, CDR2 YYDKDF (reference sequence). There are 11 residues in the CDR3. The CDR3 reads CATGDRDEAFF.